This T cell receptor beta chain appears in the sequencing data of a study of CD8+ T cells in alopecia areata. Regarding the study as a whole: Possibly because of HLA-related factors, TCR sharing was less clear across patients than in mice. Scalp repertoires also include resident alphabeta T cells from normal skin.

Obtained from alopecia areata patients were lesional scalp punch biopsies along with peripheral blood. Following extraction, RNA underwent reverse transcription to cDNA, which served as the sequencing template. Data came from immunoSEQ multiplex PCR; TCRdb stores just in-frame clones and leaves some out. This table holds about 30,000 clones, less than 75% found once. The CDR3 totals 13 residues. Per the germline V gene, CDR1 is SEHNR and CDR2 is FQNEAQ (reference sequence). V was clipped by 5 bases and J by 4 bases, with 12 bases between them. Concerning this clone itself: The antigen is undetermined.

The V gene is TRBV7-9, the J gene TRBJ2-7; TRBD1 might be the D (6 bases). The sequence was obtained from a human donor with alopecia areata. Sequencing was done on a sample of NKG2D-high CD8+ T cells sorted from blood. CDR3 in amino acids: CASSPSDRYEQYF. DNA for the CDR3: TGTGCCAGCAGCCCCTCGGACAGATACGAGCAGTACTTC.